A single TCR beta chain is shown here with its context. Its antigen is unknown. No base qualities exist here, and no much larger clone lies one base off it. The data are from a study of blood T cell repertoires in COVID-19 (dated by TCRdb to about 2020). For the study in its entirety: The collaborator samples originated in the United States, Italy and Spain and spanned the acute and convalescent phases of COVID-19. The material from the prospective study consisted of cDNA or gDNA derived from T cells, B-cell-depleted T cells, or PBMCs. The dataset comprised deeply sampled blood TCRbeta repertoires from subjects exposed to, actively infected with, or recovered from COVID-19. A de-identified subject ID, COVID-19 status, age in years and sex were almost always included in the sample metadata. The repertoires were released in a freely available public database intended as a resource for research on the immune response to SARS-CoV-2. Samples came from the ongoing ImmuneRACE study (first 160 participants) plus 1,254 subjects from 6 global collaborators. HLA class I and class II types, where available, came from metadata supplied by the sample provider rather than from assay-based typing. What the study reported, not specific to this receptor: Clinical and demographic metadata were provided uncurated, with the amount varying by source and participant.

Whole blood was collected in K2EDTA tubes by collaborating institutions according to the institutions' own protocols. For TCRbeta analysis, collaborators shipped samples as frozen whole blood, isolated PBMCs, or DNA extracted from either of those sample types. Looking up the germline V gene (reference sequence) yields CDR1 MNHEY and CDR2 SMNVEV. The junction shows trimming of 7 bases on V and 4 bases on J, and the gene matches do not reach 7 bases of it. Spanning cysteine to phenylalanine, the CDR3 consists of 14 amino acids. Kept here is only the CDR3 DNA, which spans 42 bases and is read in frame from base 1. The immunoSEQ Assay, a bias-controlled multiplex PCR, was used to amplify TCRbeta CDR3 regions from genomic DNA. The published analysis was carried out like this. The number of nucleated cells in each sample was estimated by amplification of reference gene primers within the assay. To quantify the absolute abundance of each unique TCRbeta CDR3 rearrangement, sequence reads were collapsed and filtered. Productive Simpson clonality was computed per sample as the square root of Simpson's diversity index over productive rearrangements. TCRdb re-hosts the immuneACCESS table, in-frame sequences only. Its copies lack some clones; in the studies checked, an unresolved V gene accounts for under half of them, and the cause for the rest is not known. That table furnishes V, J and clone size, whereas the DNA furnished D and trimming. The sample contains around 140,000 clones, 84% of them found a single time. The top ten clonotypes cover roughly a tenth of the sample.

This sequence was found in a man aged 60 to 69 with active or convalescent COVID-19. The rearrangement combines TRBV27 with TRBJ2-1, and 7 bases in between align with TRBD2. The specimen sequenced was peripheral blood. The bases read TGTGCCAGCAACGGGGGGAAGCCTTACAATGAGCAGTTCTTC. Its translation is CASNGGKPYNEQFF.